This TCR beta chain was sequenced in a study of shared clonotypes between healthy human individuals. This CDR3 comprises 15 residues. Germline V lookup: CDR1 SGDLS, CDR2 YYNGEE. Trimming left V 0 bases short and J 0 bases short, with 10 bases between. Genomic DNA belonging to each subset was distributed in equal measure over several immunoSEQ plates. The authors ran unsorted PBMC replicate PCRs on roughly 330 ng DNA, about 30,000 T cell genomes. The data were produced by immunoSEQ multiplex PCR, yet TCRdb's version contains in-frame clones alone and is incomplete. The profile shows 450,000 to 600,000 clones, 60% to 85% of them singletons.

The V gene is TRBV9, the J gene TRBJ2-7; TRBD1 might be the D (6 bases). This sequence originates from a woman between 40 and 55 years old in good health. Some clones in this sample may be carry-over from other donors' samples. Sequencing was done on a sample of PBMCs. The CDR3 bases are TGTGCCAGCAGCGTAGTTCAGGGGAGCTCCTACGAGCAGTACTTC. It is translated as CASSVVQGSSYEQYF.